This T cell receptor beta chain was found in a study of beta chain features in type 1 diabetes. Expressed TCRB transcripts were sequenced because the entire RNA isolate underwent reverse transcription. Method: immunoSEQ multiplex PCR; TCRdb's copy keeps in-frame clones and lacks some. The table shows some 330,000 clones, with 9.5% to 12% occurring only once. The receptor was isolated from a woman in her thirties in good health. Source material: naive CD4+ T cells from blood.

CDR3 sequence (DNA): TGCAGCGTTGCGGGTGTTGGCGCAGATACGCAGTATTTT. Translated: CSVAGVGADTQYF. The V call is TRBV29-1, the J call TRBJ2-3; D call uncertain. V lost 4 bases and J 4 bases, leaving 12 bases between the germline ends. The CDR3 runs 13 residues. Germline CDR1 and CDR2: SQVTM and ANQGSEA.